This T cell receptor beta chain was identified in a study of low-dose radiotherapy and immunotherapy resistance in tumors. Background on the study: Every two weeks patients got nivolumab 240 mg flat dose, plus ipilimumab 1 mg/kg every six weeks, intravenously.

This clonotype was counted between two and nine times. V lost 4 bases and J lost 1, with 4 bases in between. CDR1 and CDR2 (germline): SNHLY, FYNNEI. This CDR3 region has 13 residues. First-strand cDNA used TRAV- and TRBV-specific primers, covering alpha and beta chains. Amplification of TCRs used a constant-region primer and V-primer adapter for about 19 PCR cycles. TCRdb re-called the reads with MiXCR, one entry per CDR3 protein. The data show about 9,800 distinct CDR3 sequences, 40% to 50% seen once. Advanced solid tumors without tumor-infiltrating lymphocytes were required for inclusion. The chain uses TRBV2 and TRBJ2-2; the D is unclear. This TCR was sampled from a human donor with advanced metastatic prostate, ovarian, gallbladder or colorectal cancer (not recorded which). This table probably holds off-target reads from a library built for another chain. In DNA form, the CDR3 reads TGTGCCAGCAGTGTTGGGAACACCGGGGAGCTGTTTTTT. Amino acids: CASSVGNTGELFF.